This T cell receptor beta chain was sequenced in a study of T cell changes during pregnancy in multiple sclerosis. Sequencing was performed with immunoSEQ multiplex PCR; in TCRdb, only in-frame clones are kept and a portion is missing. The sample has about 36,000 clones, 85% to 95% seen once. This CDR3 has 15 residues. Germline V gene sequence: CDR1 SNHLY, CDR2 FYNNEI. Losses at the gene ends were 5 bases for V and 5 bases for J; bases not matched to a gene: 10. This clone appeared once. The source is a female donor with multiple sclerosis, enrolled in a pregnancy study. V usage is TRBV2 and J usage is TRBJ2-7, with 9 bases aligning to TRBD1. The sample was PBMCs (not recorded whether the cells were cultured). The CDR3 nucleotides read TGTGCCAGCAGTAATAAGGGAACAGGGGGCCACGAGCAGTACTTC. Its protein is CASSNKGTGGHEQYF.